This entry features one T cell receptor beta chain sequence. Its target is unknown. A junction boundary mismatches the germline segment, possibly from a read error. This sample was included in a study of CD8 T cells in Susac syndrome. Random-hexamer reverse transcription was applied to roughly 0.45 to 1 ug RNA. TCR beta CDR3 was amplified by immunoSEQ covering 54 Vbeta and 13 Jbeta. Each CDR3 protein is one row after TCRdb ran MiXCR on the immunoSEQ multiplex PCR reads. This table holds around 200,000 distinct CDR3 sequences, approximately 95% found once. Study-wide results and caveats: An acknowledgment was made by the study that its TCR sequencing and HLA analysis involved relatively few individuals.

TCR beta from blood CD8+ and CD4+ T cells was sequenced. The multiple sclerosis controls were treatment-naive patients affected by stable or active relapsing-remitting disease. Germline lookup yields CDR1 SQVTM and CDR2 ANQGSEA. The CDR3 is made up of 12 amino acids. Sample: CD4+ T cells from PBMCs. The chain carries TRBV29-1 and TRBJ2-3; 8 bases are shared with TRBD1. The TCR was taken from a human donor with multiple sclerosis. CDR3 sequence (DNA): TGCAGCGCTGAAACAGGGGGAGATACGCAGTATTTT. This translates into CSAETGGDTQYF.